These 29 T cell receptor beta chains share one sample of origin, sequenced in a study of cytomegalovirus exposure and HLA in healthy donors. Data came from immunoSEQ multiplex PCR; TCRdb stores just in-frame clones and leaves some out. The sample has tens of thousands of clones, about 94% seen once. The specimen was PBMCs. These receptor sequences come from a man between 18 and 29 years old in good health and CMV-seropositive.

The chain couples TRBV11-2 to TRBJ2-7; perhaps TRBD2 as D (6 bases). CDR3 size: 15 residues. V lost 6 bases and J lost 4, with 19 bases in between. The germline gives CDR1 SGHAT, CDR2 FQNNGV. The CDR3 nucleotides read TGTGCCAGCAGTCACGGAGGAGGGTTGGCTTACGAGCAGTACTTC. Translated, it gives CASSHGGGLAYEQYF.

The chain links TRBV4-2 to TRBJ2-2, with D perhaps TRBD1 (5 bases). Between the trimmed V and J ends, which lost 6 bases and 1 base, there was a span of 9 bases. The length of the CDR3 is 14 residues. Germline assignment: CDR1 LGHNA and CDR2 YNFKEQ. CDR3 protein: CASSARENTGELFF. In DNA, the CDR3 is TGTGCCAGCAGTGCCAGGGAGAACACCGGGGAGCTGTTTTTT.

This chain joins TRBV11-2 and TRBJ1-3; TRBD1 aligns across 7 bases. CDR3 size: 16 residues. Trimming at V came to 4 bases and at J to 0 bases, leaving 6 bases not matched to a gene. Germline V gene lookup returns CDR1 SGHAT and CDR2 FQNNGV. The CDR3 sequence is CASSSLRGPSGNTIYF. The CDR3 region has the DNA TGTGCCAGCAGCTCCCTTAGGGGGCCCTCTGGAAACACCATATATTTT. The full variable domain, rest sourced from reference TRBV11-2 and TRBJ1-3, is EAGVAQSPRYKIIEKRQSVAFWCNPISGHATLYWYQQILGQGPKLLIQFQNNGVVDDSQLPKDRFSAERLKGVDSTLKIQPAKLEDSAVYLCASSSLRGPSGNTIYFGEGSWLTVV.

This rearrangement joins TRBV25-1 to TRBJ2-7; the D is unclear. V dropped 5 bases and J dropped 5 bases, with 13 bases sitting between them. Germline lookup yields CDR1 MGHDK and CDR2 SYGVNS. The CDR3 runs to 13 residues. CDR3 amino acids: CASSPPRRNEQYF. The DNA for the CDR3 is TGTGCCAGCAGTCCTCCAAGGCGGAACGAGCAGTACTTC.

The chain is built from TRBV6-6 and TRBJ1-1; a possible D gene is TRBD1 (6 bases). This CDR3 has 14 residues. The V and J ends lost 6 bases and 1 base respectively, with 12 bases between them. Germline V gene sequence: CDR1 MNHNY, CDR2 SVGAGI (reference sequence). The CDR3 protein is CASRNTGPNTEAFF. DNA for the CDR3: TGTGCCAGCAGAAATACAGGGCCGAACACTGAAGCTTTCTTT.

The V gene is TRBV11-2, the J gene TRBJ1-1; D gene uncertain. Trimming cost V 1 base and J 1 base, with 7 bases left between them. CDR3 length: 14 residues. Per germline, CDR1 SGHAT and CDR2 FQNNGV. The CDR3 reads CASSLVVGNTEAFF. For the CDR3, the DNA is TGTGCCAGCAGCTTAGTAGTTGGGAACACTGAAGCTTTCTTT.

V and J are TRBV4-2 and TRBJ2-4, with TRBD2 matching over 8 bases. The CDR3 is made up of 20 amino acids. V dropped 0 bases and J dropped 3; count of bases not matched to a gene: 16. CDR1 and CDR2 (germline): LGHNA, YNFKEQ. Written as DNA, the CDR3 is TGTGCCAGCAGCCAAGAAACCGGCAGCCCTAGCGGGTTCGGCAAAAACATTCAGTACTTC. This translates into CASSQETGSPSGFGKNIQYF.

This chain joins TRBV5-6 and TRBJ2-5; TRBD2 is a possible D gene (5 bases). The CDR3 is 17 residues long. The germline V and J ends were trimmed by 0 bases and 1 base, with 16 bases remaining between them. CDR1 and CDR2 from the germline V gene are SGHDT and YYEEEE. CDR3 DNA sequence: TGTGCCAGCAGCTTGGCGTGGGAGAAGGCAATCCAAGAGACCCAGTACTTC. This sequence encodes CASSLAWEKAIQETQYF.

The chain has TRBV29-1 and TRBJ2-1, with TRBD1 identical over 7 bases. This CDR3 comprises 17 residues. CDR1 and CDR2 from the germline V gene are SQVTM and ANQGSEA. V trimming: 6 bases; J trimming: 2 bases; junction bases outside the gene matches: 16. The CDR3: CSVPQEGGPFTYNEQFF. DNA of the CDR3: TGCAGCGTCCCCCAAGAAGGGGGCCCCTTTACCTACAATGAGCAGTTCTTC.

This clone was seen just once. The V call is TRBV7-3, the J call TRBJ2-1; 7 bases line up with TRBD2. V shed 5 bases, J shed 15 bases, and the junction held 22 bases outside the gene matches. The germline V gene encodes CDR1 SGHTA and CDR2 FQGTGA. CDR3 size: 16 residues. This CDR3 reads CASSMGSSGQGPQLFF. DNA for the CDR3: TGTGCCAGCAGCATGGGGTCTAGCGGCCAAGGTCCGCAGCTGTTCTTC.

V gene TRBV4-1 combines with J gene TRBJ2-7; D is ambiguous. Trimming removed 1 base from V and 1 base from J, with 11 bases in between. This CDR3 is 15 amino acids long. Germline V gene data show CDR1 as MGHRA and CDR2 as YSYEKL. The chain's CDR3 is CASSQVSAGSYEQYF. In DNA, the CDR3 is TGCGCCAGCAGCCAAGTTTCTGCAGGTTCCTACGAGCAGTACTTC.

V and J are TRBV9 and TRBJ2-2; D remains ambiguous. CDR1 is SGDLS, CDR2 YYNGEE, per germline. V was trimmed by 3 bases and J by 1 base, leaving 16 bases between them. The CDR3 length is 17 residues. CDR3 amino acids: CASSGSVPLLNTGELFF. CDR3 coding DNA: TGTGCCAGCAGCGGGTCCGTTCCGCTACTGAACACCGGGGAGCTGTTTTTT.

The chain combines TRBV27 with TRBJ2-3, with 11 bases fitting TRBD1. The CDR3 extends over 15 amino acids. Trimming at V came to 4 bases and at J to 3 bases, leaving 3 bases not matched to a gene. The V gene's germline CDR1 is MNHEY and CDR2 SMNVEV (reference sequence). CDR3 protein: CASSSGTGGTDTQYF. The CDR3 bases are TGTGCCAGCAGTTCGGGGACAGGGGGGACAGATACGCAGTATTTT.

This clone was detected only once. The chain uses TRBV7-2 and TRBJ2-1; 11 bases align to TRBD2. Germline CDR1 and CDR2: SGHTA and FQGNSA. Trimming took 6 bases from V and 0 from J; bases not matched to a gene: 7. This CDR3 region has 17 residues. CDR3 in amino acids: CASSVLAGDVSYNEQFF. The CDR3 DNA is TGTGCCAGCAGTGTACTAGCGGGAGACGTCTCCTACAATGAGCAGTTCTTC.

This chain connects TRBV5-4 to TRBJ2-2, with 16 positions matching TRBD2. The ends lost 4 bases at V and 6 bases at J; junction bases unmatched: 6. CDR3 length: 17 amino acids. Germline values: CDR1 SGHNT, CDR2 YYREEE (reference sequence). As DNA, the CDR3 is TGTGCCAGCAGCCCGGGACTAGCGGGAGGGGCCTCCGGGGAGCTGTTTTTT. It encodes CASSPGLAGGASGELFF.

The gene calls are TRBV9 and TRBJ2-5; 9 positions match TRBD2. Germline V CDR1 and CDR2: SGDLS, YYNGEE. CDR3 length: 17 amino acids. J lost 5 bases, V lost 3 bases, and 14 bases had no gene match. The CDR3 here is CASSGSNSGSSLETQYF. The CDR3 nucleotides are TGTGCCAGCAGCGGATCAAATAGCGGGAGTTCGTTGGAGACCCAGTACTTC.

This chain uses TRBV6-5 with TRBJ1-4; the match to TRBD1 covers 9 bases. V lost 7 bases and J lost 6; bases outside the gene matches: 3. This CDR3 has 13 amino acids. Germline loops: CDR1 MNHEY, CDR2 SVGAGI. CDR3 sequence reads: CASMTGGDEKLFF. The CDR3 DNA follows: TGTGCCAGCATGACAGGGGGAGATGAAAAACTGTTTTTT.

The chain links TRBV10-3 to TRBJ1-2, with 9 bases matching TRBD1. Germline lookup yields CDR1 ENHRY and CDR2 SYGVKD. V trimming: 9 bases; J trimming: 1 base; junction bases outside the gene matches: 9. CDR3 length: 15 amino acids. In DNA, the CDR3 is TGTGCCATAAGACTCGGGACAGGGATTAACTATGGCTACACCTTC. Translated: CAIRLGTGINYGYTF.

The chain has TRBV18 and TRBJ1-3; a weak D match, TRBD1 (5 bases). Trimming pared 4 bases from V and 0 bases from J, leaving 10 bases between. This CDR3 spans 15 amino acids. Per germline, CDR1 KGHSH and CDR2 LQKENI. CDR3 region: CASSLQVNSGNTIYF. CDR3 nucleotide sequence: TGTGCCAGCTCACTACAGGTTAACTCTGGAAACACCATATATTTT.

The CDR3 DNA follows: TGTGCCAGCAGCTTAAGGCCAGGAAACACCGGGGAGCTGTTTTTT. Translation gives CASSLRPGNTGELFF. This sequence joins TRBV7-8 and TRBJ2-2; no clear D. Trimming removed 2 bases from V and 2 bases from J, with 9 bases in between. Germline lookup yields CDR1 SGHVS and CDR2 FQNEAQ. The CDR3 has 15 amino acids.

The V and J genes are TRBV29-1 and TRBJ2-3; 12 positions agree with TRBD2. Germline assignment: CDR1 SQVTM and CDR2 ANQGSEA. V was pared by 4 bases and J by 7 bases, with 9 bases of the junction left unmatched. The CDR3 is 15 amino acids. This chain's CDR3 is CSVGTSGTSLNTQYF. In DNA form, the CDR3 reads TGCAGCGTTGGGACTAGCGGGACCTCACTAAATACGCAGTATTTT.

The chain couples TRBV11-2 to TRBJ2-1; 9 positions agree with TRBD1. CDR3 length: 14 residues. Germline CDR1 SGHAT, CDR2 FQNNGV. The junction had 7 bases not matched to a gene; V was cut back by 5 bases and J by 8 bases. The CDR3 protein is CASSVDRGIDEQFF. The CDR3 bases are TGTGCCAGCAGCGTGGACAGGGGAATCGATGAGCAGTTCTTC. Together with reference TRBV11-2 and TRBJ2-1, the CDR3 gives the full variable domain: EAGVAQSPRYKIIEKRQSVAFWCNPISGHATLYWYQQILGQGPKLLIQFQNNGVVDDSQLPKDRFSAERLKGVDSTLKIQPAKLEDSAVYLCASSVDRGIDEQFFGPGTRLTVL.

The chain joins TRBV7-2 to TRBJ2-1; the match to TRBD2 covers 12 bases. Germline trimming cut 5 bases from V and 8 bases from J; bases unmatched to any gene: 10. CDR3 size: 16 residues. Per germline, CDR1 SGHTA and CDR2 FQGNSA. Here the CDR3 reads CASSRGRLAGEDEQFF. The CDR3 nucleotides read TGTGCCAGCAGCAGAGGAAGACTAGCGGGAGAGGATGAGCAGTTCTTC.

V gene TRBV5-6 combines with J gene TRBJ2-5; TRBD2 agrees at 8 bases. V trimming: 4 bases; J trimming: 5 bases; junction bases outside the gene matches: 13. The CDR3 is 16 residues long. Germline CDR1 and CDR2: SGHDT and YYEEEE. This chain's CDR3 is CASSPPGGAGVETQYF. CDR3 coding DNA: TGTGCCAGCAGCCCCCCGGGGGGAGCGGGGGTGGAGACCCAGTACTTC.

The V and J genes are TRBV18 and TRBJ1-1; D perhaps matches TRBD1 (5 bases). CDR3 size: 15 residues. Deletions cut 1 base from V and 5 bases from J, with 14 bases between. CDR1 KGHSH and CDR2 LQKENI come from the germline V gene. The CDR3 sequence: CASSPLIDSATEAFF. DNA of the CDR3: TGTGCCAGCTCACCACTAATAGACAGCGCTACTGAAGCTTTCTTT.

The J gene is TRBJ2-7, the V gene TRBV27, with D possibly matching TRBD1 (6 bases). V lost 5 bases and J lost 3, with 20 bases in between. This CDR3 comprises 16 residues. From germline, CDR1 is MNHEY and CDR2 SMNVEV (reference sequence). CDR3 nucleotide sequence: TGTGCCAGCAGTAATAAGCCCCCGGGACACTTCTACGAGCAGTACTTC. Protein sequence: CASSNKPPGHFYEQYF.

The rearrangement uses TRBV7-2 and TRBJ1-1, with no clear D. Germline CDR1 and CDR2: SGHTA and FQGNSA. V gave up 5 bases and J gave up 7 bases, with 11 bases separating them. The CDR3 length is 12 residues. In DNA form, the CDR3 reads TGTGCCAGCAGCCCCCGGGGAGTTGAAGCTTTCTTT. Encoded protein: CASSPRGVEAFF.

V and J are TRBV27 and TRBJ1-1; D is ambiguous. V was shortened by 3 bases and J by 3 bases, with 11 bases between the two germline ends. CDR1 and CDR2 (germline): MNHEY, SMNVEV (reference sequence). This CDR3 has 14 amino acids. This CDR3 is CASSFGGMYTEAFF. The CDR3 nucleotides read TGTGCCAGCAGTTTTGGAGGGATGTACACTGAAGCTTTCTTT.

V and J are TRBV6-1 and TRBJ2-1; 9 bases map to TRBD1. The CDR3 length is 15 residues. Germline V gene data show CDR1 as MNHNS and CDR2 as SASEGT. The trim removed 10 bases at V and 6 bases at J, leaving 13 bases unmatched. For the CDR3, the DNA is TGTGCCACCCTTATACCTGGGACAGGGCTCAATGAGCAGTTCTTC. Amino acid sequence: CATLIPGTGLNEQFF.